This TCR beta chain derives from a study of shared clonotypes between healthy human individuals. CD45RO-negative, CCR7-selected cells formed the naive CD8 fraction, which excluded terminally differentiated effector memory CD45RA+ cells. TCRdb's copy holds only in-frame clones and misses some; the assay was immunoSEQ multiplex PCR. The sample includes around 1.9 million clones, more than 85% of them seen just once. Sequencing was carried out using naive CD8+ T cells from PBMCs. The sequence came from a man between 18 and 29 years old in good health. Some clones in this sample may be carry-over from other donors' samples.

CDR3 loop: CASSYDRGLGYTF. CDR3 sequence (DNA): TGTGCCAGCAGTTACGACAGGGGGCTTGGCTACACCTTC. The chain employs TRBV27 and TRBJ1-2, with TRBD1 identical over 10 bases. The CDR3 consists of 13 residues. Germline V CDR1 and CDR2: MNHEY, SMNVEV (reference sequence). J gave up 7 bases and V 4 bases, and 3 bases lay outside the gene matches.